This T cell receptor beta chain was sequenced during a study of PD-L1 blockade in urothelial cancer. Study overall: Males with bladder-origin urothelial cancer made up twenty-five of 29 patients. In terms of prior chemotherapy, patients had received 0 to 3 regimens.

Time point given: pretreatment peripheral blood. Enrolled patients showed locally advanced or metastatic urothelial carcinoma. Repertoires were generated with immunoSEQ multiplex PCR, while TCRdb's copy carries only in-frame clones and drops some. The sample consists of under 50,000 clones, roughly nine tenths of them appearing once. This CDR3 contains 15 residues. The sample in question was PBMCs, obtained around atezolizumab (anti-PD-L1) treatment. The V and J genes are TRBV21-1 and TRBJ2-7; the D call of TRBD1 is as the table states it, not checked on the DNA. TRBV21-1 is noted as a pseudogene. This sequence was found in a woman between 55 and 75 years old with urothelial cancer. The CDR3: CASSFPGQGSYEQYF. CDR3 nucleotides: TGTGCCAGCAGCTTCCCGGGACAGGGCTCCTACGAGCAGTACTTC.